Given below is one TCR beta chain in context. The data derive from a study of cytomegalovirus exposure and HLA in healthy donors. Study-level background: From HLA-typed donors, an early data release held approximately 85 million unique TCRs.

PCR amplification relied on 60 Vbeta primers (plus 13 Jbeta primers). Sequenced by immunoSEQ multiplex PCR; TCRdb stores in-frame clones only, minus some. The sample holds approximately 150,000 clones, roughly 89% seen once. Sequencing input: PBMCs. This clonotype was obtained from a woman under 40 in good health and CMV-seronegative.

CDR3 nucleotide sequence: TGTGCCAGCAGCCAAGAAGGCGGCCCGCCCTACGAGCAGTACTTC. Protein product: CASSQEGGPPYEQYF. This chain connects TRBV14 to TRBJ2-7; no firm D call. This CDR3 has 15 residues. The V and J ends lost 0 bases and 2 bases respectively, with 11 bases between them. Per germline, CDR1 SGHDN and CDR2 FVKESK.